This T cell receptor (beta chain) is from a study of blood T cell repertoires in COVID-19. Study information: The samples span acute and convalescent COVID-19 from the United States, Italy and Spain.

In the study's own analysis: Researchers report that nucleated cell counts were estimated from reference gene primer amplification. Assay: immunoSEQ multiplex PCR; the TCRdb copy retains only in-frame clones and omits some. V, J and clone size are taken as reported in that table, and D and trimming were inferred from the DNA itself. The sample records about 110,000 clones, roughly 88% being singletons. This receptor was identified in a woman in her 70s with acute or convalescent COVID-19. Sequences were obtained from peripheral blood.

The CDR3 DNA reads TGCAGCGTTGTACCGGGTGGCAGGGGGCCCACAGATACGCAGTATTTT. It yields the protein CSVVPGGRGPTDTQYF. The chain couples TRBV29-1 to TRBJ2-3, with 8 bases aligning to TRBD1. The germline V gene has CDR1 SQVTM and CDR2 ANQGSEA. V was clipped by 4 bases and J by 2 bases; unmatched bases: 11. This CDR3 has 16 residues.